This T cell receptor (beta chain) is from a study of blood T cell repertoires in COVID-19. In the study overall: Whether acute or convalescent, the COVID-19 samples came from the United States, Italy and Spain. The analysed material was cDNA or gDNA that came from T cells, B-cell-depleted T cells, or PBMCs.

Germline-derived CDR1 and CDR2 are SEHNR and FQNEAQ (reference sequence). J gave up 0 bases and V 8 bases, and 7 bases lay outside the gene matches. This CDR3 has 15 residues. TCRdb's table, derived via immunoSEQ multiplex PCR, lists solely in-frame clones and lacks some. The sample has about 230,000 clones, approximately 89% seen once. The participants were between about 18 and 89 years old and came from 24 US areas. Clinical histories supplied by participants themselves formed the basis of cohort assignment. This TCR was recovered from a woman aged 40-49 years with acute COVID-19. The J gene is TRBJ1-3, the V gene TRBV7-9; 7 bases map to TRBD1. Sequencing was done on a sample of PBMCs or T cells enriched from blood (not recorded which). The CDR3 spells CASRPGQLSGNTIYF. The CDR3 DNA sequence: TGTGCCAGCCGACCGGGACAGCTCTCTGGAAACACCATATATTTT.